These T cell receptor beta chains were read from a single sample in a study of chemoradiotherapy in HPV16-positive cancers. This table comes from immunoSEQ multiplex PCR, and its TCRdb copy is limited to in-frame clones, with some not included. The table includes fewer than 35,000 clones, roughly 93% detected once. The specimen was blood, collected from a patient who underwent chemoradiotherapy. The receptors were sampled from a human donor with HPV-associated anogenital cancer. The CDR3 runs from the conserved cysteine through the conserved F or W. The D gene is left open where the match is weak. Only part of the rows carry a size: once, few, many, or a class if the clone is expanded.

>TRBV9|-|-|TRBJ1-1
TGTGCCAGCAGCGCCCACAACAACGGACAGGAAGCTTTCTTT
CASSAHNNGQEAFF
>TRBV10-1|-|TRBD1|TRBJ2-2
TGCGCCAGCGTCTGCGACAGGGGGCCGGTCGGGGAGCTGTTTTTT
CASVCDRGPVGELFF
>TRBV6-5|few|TRBD1|TRBJ1-6
TGTGCCAGCAGGGGACAGGGCGTAGGTTCACCCCTCCACTTT
CASRGQGVGSPLHF
>TRBV7-2|-|-|TRBJ1-2
TGTGCCAGCAGCAAAAGCTCGGTCGGCTATGGCTACACCTTC
CASSKSSVGYGYTF
>TRBV2|-|TRBD1|TRBJ2-3
TGTGCCAGCGGGACAGGGGGACCCACAGATACGCAGTATTTT
CASGTGGPTDTQYF
>TRBV6-6|-|-|TRBJ2-7
TGTGCCAGCGGAAAAGGACAGAGCTACGAGCAGTACTTC
CASGKGQSYEQYF
>TRBV21-1|-|-|TRBJ2-5
TGTGCCAGGCCACGCTCTGACAGGGTAAGGCAAGAGACCCAGTACTTC
CARPRSDRVRQETQYF
>TRBV7-2|-|-|TRBJ2-3
TGTGCCAGCAGCCCGGAGATGGCGACAGATACGCAGTATTTT
CASSPEMATDTQYF
>TRBV7-2|-|TRBD2|TRBJ2-3
TGTGCCAGCAGCTCGCCGGGACTAGCGGGAGGCACAGATACGCAGTATTTT
CASSSPGLAGGTDTQYF
>TRBV5-6|-|-|TRBJ2-7
TGTGCCAGCAGCTTGGCTCGGCACGAGCAGTACTTC
CASSLARHEQYF
>TRBV5-5|-|-|TRBJ2-7
TGTGCCAGCAGCTTGGACTTAGGACAGAAGGTAGCCTACGAGCAGTACTTC
CASSLDLGQKVAYEQYF
>TRBV18|-|-|TRBJ1-1
TGTGCCAGCTCACCAGCGCAAGTGGGGACCGGGAAGTTTGAAGCTTTCTTT
CASSPAQVGTGKFEAFF
>TRBV20-1|-|-|TRBJ2-5
TGCAGTGCAAACAGGGAGGTGACCCAGTACTTC
CSANREVTQYF
>TRBV5-1|-|-|TRBJ2-1
TGCGCCAGCAGCTTGCAGGGAACGAATGAGCAGTTCTTC
CASSLQGTNEQFF
>TRBV29-1|once|-|TRBJ1-2
TGCAGCGTTCTCGGAAACTATGGCTACACCTTC
CSVLGNYGYTF
>TRBV2|-|-|TRBJ2-3
TGTGCCAGCAGTCGCGAGGGGGGTCGTTTAGATACGCAGTATTTT
CASSREGGRLDTQYF
>TRBV7-6|-|-|TRBJ1-3
TGTGCCAGCAGTAGTGCGGGAAACACCATATATTTT
CASSSAGNTIYF
>TRBV4-2|-|-|TRBJ2-5
TGTGCCAGCAGCCGCACAGGTCGAGAAGAAGAGACCCAGTACTTC
CASSRTGREEETQYF
>TRBV9|-|TRBD1|TRBJ1-2
TGTGCCAGCAGCGTAGCTACAGGGGGTAACTATGGCTACACCTTC
CASSVATGGNYGYTF
>TRBV10-3|-|TRBD1|TRBJ2-7
TGTGCCATCAGTGGTTCCGGGACAGGGACCCACGAGCAGTACTTC
CAISGSGTGTHEQYF
>TRBV9|-|-|TRBJ2-1
TGTGCCAGCAGCGCAAATGGCCAGGGTTTCGATGAGCAGTTCTTC
CASSANGQGFDEQFF
>TRBV15|few|TRBD2|TRBJ2-3
TGTGCCACCAGCAGGACTAGCGGGGCAACAGATACGCAGTATTTT
CATSRTSGATDTQYF
>TRBV4-2|-|TRBD2|TRBJ2-1
TGTGCCAGCAGCCAAGACGGGAGGGCCTCTAATGAGCAGTTCTTC
CASSQDGRASNEQFF
>TRBV7-2|-|TRBD1|TRBJ2-1
TGTGCCAGCAGCTTAGCACCCAGGGGGTGGGAGCAGTTCTTC
CASSLAPRGWEQFF
>TRBV4-1|-|-|TRBJ2-1
TGCGCCAGCAGCCACCAGGGGTCCTACAATGAGCAGTTCTTC
CASSHQGSYNEQFF
>TRBV27|-|TRBD1|TRBJ2-1
TGTGCCAGCACCCGGGACAGGGCCTACAATGAGCAGTTCTTC
CASTRDRAYNEQFF
>TRBV6-5|-|-|TRBJ1-5
TGTGCCAGCAGTTCCTCCCGGAGGAACAATCAGCCCCAGCATTTT
CASSSSRRNNQPQHF
>TRBV7-9|once|-|TRBJ2-7
TGTGCCAGCAGCCCGATCCGGGATATCTACGAGCAGTACTTC
CASSPIRDIYEQYF
>TRBV21-1|-|-|TRBJ2-7
TGTGCCAGCAGCCGGGACACCCGCTCCTACGAGCAGTACTTC
CASSRDTRSYEQYF
>TRBV6-1|-|TRBD2|TRBJ2-3
TGTGCCAGCAGTGACCCTAGCGGGGGGCGCACAGATACGCAGTATTTT
CASSDPSGGRTDTQYF
>TRBV4-1|-|-|TRBJ1-4
TGCGCCAGCAGCCCGACCCAGGGAAAAAAACTGTTTTTT
CASSPTQGKKLFF
>TRBV28|-|-|TRBJ1-5
TGTGCCAGCAGTCCCCAGGGTAAGGGTTATCAGCCCCAGCATTTT
CASSPQGKGYQPQHF
>TRBV6-5|-|-|TRBJ1-5
TGTGCCAGCAGAAATCAAGCCGGGTTTAAGGGGCCCCAGCATTTT
CASRNQAGFKGPQHF
>TRBV6-1|-|-|TRBJ2-7
TGTGCCAGCAGTGAATACAGGGCTCCGGGAGCGGGTTGGTCCTACGAGCAGTACTTC
CASSEYRAPGAGWSYEQYF
>TRBV4-1|-|TRBD1|TRBJ1-2
TGCGCCAGCAGCCTGGACAGGGACGACTATGGCTACACCTTC
CASSLDRDDYGYTF
>TRBV2|-|-|TRBJ2-2
TGTGCCAACCGAAAGGGAAGTACCGGGGAGCTGTTTTTT
CANRKGSTGELFF
>TRBV5-4|-|-|TRBJ2-5
TGTGCCAGCAGCTCGCTGTACGGGGATGCCGTGAAGACCCAGTACTTC
CASSSLYGDAVKTQYF
>TRBV25-1|-|-|TRBJ2-1
TGTGCCAGCAGTAAGCGGGTACGAAGTCACAATGAGCAGTTCTTC
CASSKRVRSHNEQFF
>TRBV18|-|-|TRBJ1-4
TGTGCCAGCTCACCAGGCCTTAGCGAAAAACTGTTTTTT
CASSPGLSEKLFF
>TRBV15|-|TRBD1|TRBJ2-2
TGTGCCACCAGCACGGGACAGGGGGACACCGGGGAGCTGTTTTTT
CATSTGQGDTGELFF
>TRBV5-1|-|-|TRBJ2-1
TGCGCCAGCAGCTTGGAAAGGGGGCATCATGGCGGGAGTAATGAGCAGTTCTTC
CASSLERGHHGGSNEQFF
>TRBV5-1|-|-|TRBJ2-5
TGCGCCAGCAGCCCCACACCCCAAGAGACCCAGTACTTC
CASSPTPQETQYF
>TRBV18|-|TRBD1|TRBJ1-5
TGTGCCAGCTCACCACTGCCCGGGACAGGGGTAAAGAATCAGCCCCAGCATTTT
CASSPLPGTGVKNQPQHF
>TRBV9|-|TRBD1|TRBJ1-5
TGTGCCAGCAGCCCTTCAGGGGGGTGGCCCCAGCATTTT
CASSPSGGWPQHF
>TRBV5-1|-|-|TRBJ2-2
TGCGCCAGCAGCCCAGTGAGGGACGCGAACACCGGGGAGCTGTTTTTT
CASSPVRDANTGELFF
>TRBV7-8|-|-|TRBJ1-3
TGTGCCAGCAGCTTAGCGGCTAGTTCAGGGGTGGAAAACACCATATATTTT
CASSLAASSGVENTIYF
>TRBV4-1|-|-|TRBJ2-5
TGCGCCAGCAGCCAAGTCGGGGGGCGCGTGGAGACCCAGTACTTC
CASSQVGGRVETQYF
>TRBV2|-|-|TRBJ2-7
TGTGCCAGCAGGCTCAGGGGCTACGAGCAGTACTTC
CASRLRGYEQYF
>TRBV6-1|-|TRBD1|TRBJ1-6
TGTGCCAGCAGTGAGCAGGGGGATTCTTCACCCCTCCACTTT
CASSEQGDSSPLHF
>TRBV11-2|-|-|TRBJ1-1
TGTGCCAGCAGCTTAGTAGACTCTGAAGCTTTCTTT
CASSLVDSEAFF
>TRBV29-1|-|-|TRBJ2-2
TGCAGCGTTGTTTTGGGGTACACCGGGGAGCTGTTTTTT
CSVVLGYTGELFF